This T cell receptor beta chain was recorded in a study of T cell responses to AZD1222 COVID-19 vaccine. Analyses pooled second doses at about 4 or about 12 weeks. Comment on this clone: Its target is not known.

Germline V CDR1 and CDR2: SGHRS, YFSETQ. This CDR3 has 16 amino acids. V was pared by 0 bases and J by 0 bases, with 4 bases of the junction left unmatched. Sequencing used immunoSEQ multiplex PCR; TCRdb keeps in-frame clones, though not all of them. The table includes approximately 96,000 clones, roughly 84% detected once. Study-level findings and limits: Repertoires were sampled only after the peak T cell response. A reported finding is that nearly half of spike-specific TCRs target unmutated variant regions. Vaccine-associated CD4 TCRs spanned spike, dominant at 160-218 and 743-854.

The sample consisted of peripheral blood, taken 28 days after the second AZD1222 dose. J is TRBJ2-3 and V is TRBV5-1; 7 bases fit TRBD2. This TCR was sampled from an adult who received the AZD1222 COVID-19 vaccine. The CDR3 sequence is CASSLVAGTSTDTQYF. In DNA, the CDR3 is TGCGCCAGCAGCTTGGTAGCGGGTACTAGCACAGATACGCAGTATTTT.